The rows below give T cell receptor beta chains drawn from one sample of a study of cytomegalovirus exposure and HLA in healthy donors. TCRdb's table, derived via immunoSEQ multiplex PCR, lists solely in-frame clones and lacks some. Of 210,000 or so clones detected, about 87% appear once; the ten largest clones hold 1.3%. The sequencing sample was made of PBMCs. These receptors all come from a man aged 25-40 years in good health and CMV-seronegative. The CDR3 runs from the conserved cysteine through the conserved F or W. The D gene is left open where the match is weak. Clone size is stated in some rows and not others, as once, few, many or a class when expanded.

J,D,V,size,DNA,CDR3
TRBJ2-3,TRBD2,TRBV28,few,TGTGCCAGCAGTCCGCGCCTAGCGGCAGATACGCAGTATTTT,CASSPRLAADTQYF
TRBJ2-7,TRBD2,TRBV10-3,few,TGTGCCATCAGTGCCGGCAATTCGGGGACTAGCTCCTACGAGCAGTACTTC,CAISAGNSGTSSYEQYF
TRBJ2-3,TRBD2,TRBV7-9,NA,TGTGCCACCGCGCGGGGGGCGGATACGCAGTATTTT,CATARGADTQYF
TRBJ2-5,NA,TRBV5-1,NA,TGCGCCAGCAGCTTGGGCGGATACCAGGAGACCCAGTACTTC,CASSLGGYQETQYF
TRBJ1-5,TRBD1,TRBV19,NA,TGTGCCAGTAGTCGGGCCAGGGGGCGAGATCAGCCCCAGCATTTT,CASSRARGRDQPQHF
TRBJ1-2,NA,TRBV28,NA,TGTGCCAGCAAGACACCGGGGGGCTATGGCTACACCTTC,CASKTPGGYGYTF
TRBJ1-1,NA,TRBV18,NA,TGTGCCAGCTCACCACCGGGGGGAGGTTGGACTGAAGCTTTCTTT,CASSPPGGGWTEAFF
TRBJ2-1,NA,TRBV4-1,NA,TGCGCCAGCAGCCCGAGATCGGGGCCCAGCGGGCACGATTACAATGAGCAGTTCTTC,CASSPRSGPSGHDYNEQFF
TRBJ2-7,TRBD1,TRBV4-2,NA,TGTGCCAGCCGGGGAGAACAGGGGGCTTACGAGCAGTACTTC,CASRGEQGAYEQYF
TRBJ1-3,TRBD1,TRBV28,once,TGTGCCAGCAGCCCGACAGGGCCTTCTGGAAACACCATATATTTT,CASSPTGPSGNTIYF
TRBJ2-3,NA,TRBV6-6,NA,TGTGCCAGCAGCCTTTCGGGGGTTCGGGGAGATACGCAGTATTTT,CASSLSGVRGDTQYF
TRBJ1-1,TRBD1,TRBV4-2,NA,TGTGCCAGCAGCCTAGACAGGGGGATCACTGAAGCTTTCTTT,CASSLDRGITEAFF
TRBJ1-3,NA,TRBV7-9,NA,TGTGCCCAAACAGACAGACCCTCTGGAAACACCATATATTTT,CAQTDRPSGNTIYF
TRBJ2-2,TRBD1,TRBV28,NA,TGTGCCGGCGGACAGGGACCCACCGGGGAGCTGTTTTTT,CAGGQGPTGELFF